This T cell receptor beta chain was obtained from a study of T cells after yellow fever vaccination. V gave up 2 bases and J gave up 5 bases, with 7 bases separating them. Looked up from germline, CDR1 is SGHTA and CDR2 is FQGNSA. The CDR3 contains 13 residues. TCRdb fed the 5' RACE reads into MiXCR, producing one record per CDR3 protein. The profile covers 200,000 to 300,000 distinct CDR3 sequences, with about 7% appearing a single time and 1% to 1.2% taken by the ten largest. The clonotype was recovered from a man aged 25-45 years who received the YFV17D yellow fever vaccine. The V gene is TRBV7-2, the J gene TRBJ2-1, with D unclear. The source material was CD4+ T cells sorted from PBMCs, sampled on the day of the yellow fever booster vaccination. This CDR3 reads CASSLIVNNEQFF. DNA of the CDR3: TGTGCCAGCAGCTTAATTGTCAACAATGAGCAGTTCTTC.